Listed here are 29 T cell receptor beta chains from one sample, sequenced in a study of CD8 T cells in Susac syndrome. Random hexamers primed reverse transcription of about 0.5 to 1 ug RNA. Each CDR3 protein is one row after TCRdb ran MiXCR on the immunoSEQ multiplex PCR reads. The repertoire holds a few hundred thousand distinct CDR3 sequences, about 96% seen once, with roughly 0.1% in the top ten. Sequencing was performed on CD4+ T cells from PBMCs. Every receptor here comes from a human donor with multiple sclerosis.

The V and J genes are TRBV20-1 and TRBJ2-7; D possibly corresponds to TRBD1 (6 bases). Germline lookup yields CDR1 DFQATT and CDR2 SNEGSKA (reference sequence). The CDR3 spans 15 residues. Trimming pared 2 bases from V and 3 bases from J, leaving 17 bases between. The CDR3 region has the DNA TGCAGTGCTAGATTGACGGTAGGACAGAGCTACGAGCAGTACTTC. Residues: CSARLTVGQSYEQYF.

This clonotype was picked up one time. This sequence joins TRBV2 and TRBJ1-2, with D possibly being TRBD1 (5 bases). Germline CDR1 and CDR2: SNHLY and FYNNEI. This CDR3 has 15 amino acids. Trimming took off 1 base at V and 2 bases at J, with 11 bases between the two ends. The CDR3 nucleotides are TGTGCCAGCAGTGAAGTTCGGGGGACCAACTATGGCTACACCTTC. Its translation: CASSEVRGTNYGYTF.

The rearrangement links TRBV30 to TRBJ1-1; tentatively, D is TRBD1 (6 bases). Germline CDR1 and CDR2: GTSNPN and SVGIG (reference sequence). The V end lost 3 bases, the J end lost 11 bases, and 19 bases lay between the germline ends. CDR3 length: 13 residues. Here the CDR3 DNA reads TGTGCCTGGAGCCACGGGTGGGACATTGGGGCTTTCTTT. Encoded protein: CAWSHGWDIGAFF.

The V and J genes are TRBV29-1 and TRBJ2-7, with TRBD1 matching over 10 bases. CDR3 length equals 13 residues. The germline CDR1 and CDR2 sequences are SQVTM and ANQGSEA. The J segment lost 5 bases and the V segment lost 6 bases, leaving 7 bases of the junction unmatched. CDR3 amino acids: CSVRGQGFNEQYF. In DNA form, the CDR3 reads TGCAGCGTCCGGGGACAGGGGTTCAACGAGCAGTACTTC.

The gene calls are TRBV15 and TRBJ2-6, with TRBD2 as a possible D gene (5 bases). V lost 3 bases to trimming and J lost 1 base, with 7 bases between them. There are 15 residues in the CDR3. The V gene's germline CDR1 is LNHNV and CDR2 YYDKDF (reference sequence). The CDR3 bases are TGTGCCACCAGCAGCGGAGGATCTGGGGCCAACGTCCTGACTTTC. This codes for CATSSGGSGANVLTF.

This clonotype showed up just once. The chain employs TRBV7-6 and TRBJ2-1, with 8 bases aligning to TRBD2. Unmatched junction bases numbered 3, after V lost 5 bases and J lost 0 bases. The CDR3 has 15 residues. CDR1 SGHVS and CDR2 FNYEAQ come from the germline V gene. The chain's CDR3 is CASSQTSVSYNEQFF. In nucleotides, the CDR3 is TGTGCCAGCAGCCAGACTAGCGTCTCCTACAATGAGCAGTTCTTC.

The rearrangement uses TRBV20-1 and TRBJ2-3; D is uncertain. The CDR3 sequence is 11 residues long. V was pared by 6 bases and J by 6 bases, with 10 bases between. CDR1 and CDR2 from the germline V gene are DFQATT and SNEGSKA (reference sequence). The DNA of the CDR3 is TGCAGTGCGGGGAAAAGCGATACGCAGTATTTT. It translates to CSAGKSDTQYF.

This clonotype was found once. This sequence joins TRBV14 and TRBJ2-3; the D gene is possibly TRBD2 (5 bases). Germline V CDR1 and CDR2: SGHDN, FVKESK. The ends were cut back, 1 base at V and 1 base at J, with 15 bases in the middle. This CDR3 has 17 residues. The CDR3 DNA reads as TGTGCCAGCAGCCAAGTGGGGTCGTCTAGCCGCACAGATACGCAGTATTTT. Its translation: CASSQVGSSSRTDTQYF. Using reference TRBV14 and TRBJ2-3 for the parts outside the CDR3, the full variable domain is EAGVTQFPSHSVIEKGQTVTLRCDPISGHDNLYWYRRVMGKEIKFLLHFVKESKQDESGMPNNRFLAERTGGTYSTLKVQPAELEDSGVYFCASSQVGSSSRTDTQYFGPGTRLTVL.

The chain recombines TRBV19 with TRBJ2-3; 10 bases line up with TRBD1. The V and J ends lost 3 bases and 1 base, in that order; junction bases with no gene match: 4. Germline CDR1 and CDR2: LNHDA and SQIVND (reference sequence). This CDR3 is built from 16 residues. DNA of the CDR3: TGTGCCAGTAGTATCCGACAGGGGGCCGGCACAGATACGCAGTATTTT. Protein product: CASSIRQGAGTDTQYF. Full variable domain (outside the CDR3, taken from reference TRBV19 and TRBJ2-3): DGGITQSPKYLFRKEGQNVTLSCEQNLNHDAMYWYRQDPGQGLRLIYYSQIVNDFQKGDIAEGYSVSREKKESFPLTVTSAQKNPTAFYLCASSIRQGAGTDTQYFGPGTRLTVL.

The J gene is TRBJ2-1, the V gene TRBV5-1, with a tentative D call TRBD2 (6 bases). CDR3 length: 15 residues. V was trimmed by 4 bases and J by 5 bases, leaving 16 bases between them. Germline V gene lookup returns CDR1 SGHRS and CDR2 YFSETQ. The CDR3 spells CASSPRVAANNEQFF. CDR3 DNA: TGCGCCAGCAGCCCTCGGGTAGCGGCTAACAATGAGCAGTTCTTC. The entire variable domain, with the rest obtained from reference TRBV5-1 and TRBJ2-1, is as follows: KAGVTQTPRYLIKTRGQQVTLSCSPISGHRSVSWYQQTPGQGLQFLFEYFSETQRNKGNFPGRFSGRQFSNSRSEMNVSTLELGDSALYLCASSPRVAANNEQFFGPGTRLTVL.

The genes are TRBV3-1 and TRBJ2-7, with a weak D call TRBD2 (6 bases). The V gene's germline CDR1 is LGHDT and CDR2 YNNKEL (reference sequence). V was trimmed by 4 bases and J by 10 bases, leaving 23 bases between them. CDR3 length: 15 amino acids. The CDR3 here is CASSRTGTFYESQYF. CDR3 DNA: TGTGCCAGCAGCCGAACCGGGACTTTCTACGAAAGCCAGTACTTC.

CDR3 sequence (DNA): TGTGCCAGCAGCTGGGGCGCTCAGCCCCAGCATTTT. As protein: CASSWGAQPQHF. The chain uses TRBV7-9 and TRBJ1-5, with D possibly being TRBD1 (5 bases). CDR3 size: 12 residues. In germline, CDR1 is SEHNR, CDR2 FQNEAQ (reference sequence). Trimming took 4 bases from V and 6 from J, leaving 7 bases between them.

This chain connects TRBV10-2 to TRBJ2-7, with D tentatively TRBD1 or TRBD2 (6 bases each). Per the germline V gene, CDR1 is WSHSY and CDR2 is SAAADI. Trimming removed 6 bases at V and 5 bases at J, with 17 bases between. The CDR3 totals 14 residues. The CDR3 DNA follows: TGCGCCAGCAGAGGGGGGCTGGGAGCGGACGAGCAGTACTTC. This translates into CASRGGLGADEQYF.

The chain joins TRBV4-1 to TRBJ2-5; TRBD2 matches 7 bases. Germline V lookup: CDR1 MGHRA, CDR2 YSYEKL. CDR3 length: 15 residues. The trim removed 1 base at V and 4 bases at J, leaving 6 bases unmatched. The CDR3 region has the DNA TGCGCCAGCAGCCAAGCGCCAGGCGGGGGAGAGACCCAGTACTTC. It encodes CASSQAPGGGETQYF.

In DNA, the CDR3 is TGTGCCAGCAGTTCGAACTCCTACGAGCAGTACTTC. Protein product: CASSSNSYEQYF. The gene calls are TRBV27 and TRBJ2-7, with D unresolved. V was cut by 4 bases and J by 0 bases, with 4 bases left in between. The CDR3 is 12 residues long. Germline V gene sequence: CDR1 MNHEY, CDR2 SMNVEV (reference sequence).

The chain uses TRBV29-1 and TRBJ2-5, with a weak D call TRBD1 (6 bases). V gave up 6 bases and J gave up 0 bases, with 17 bases separating them. The CDR3 has 15 residues. The germline V gene encodes CDR1 SQVTM and CDR2 ANQGSEA. The CDR3 nucleotides read TGCAGCGTGAAAGGGACGAAGGGGGACCAAGAGACCCAGTACTTC. Protein product: CSVKGTKGDQETQYF.

The CDR3 here is CATSQGPTGTQYF. The CDR3 coding sequence is TGTGCCACCTCCCAGGGGCCGACGGGGACCCAGTACTTC. The V gene is TRBV24-1, the J gene TRBJ2-5; possible D gene TRBD1, 6 bases. In germline, CDR1 is KGHDR, CDR2 SFDVKD. Trimming shortened V by 9 bases and J by 7 bases, and 17 bases separated the two germline ends. This CDR3 is 13 amino acids long.

V and J are TRBV15 and TRBJ2-3; 7 bases align to TRBD2. V lost 0 bases to trimming and J lost 1 base; unmatched junction nucleotides: 16. CDR1 is LNHNV, CDR2 YYDKDF, per germline (reference sequence). CDR3 length: 20 amino acids. The CDR3 loop reads CATSRDYRASGALRTDTQYF. In DNA, the CDR3 is TGTGCCACCAGCAGAGATTACAGAGCTAGCGGCGCCCTTCGCACAGATACGCAGTATTTT.

The chain links TRBV14 to TRBJ2-5; D gene unclear. The ends were cut back, 0 bases at V and 4 bases at J, with 6 bases in the middle. Germline V gives CDR1 SGHDN, CDR2 FVKESK. The CDR3 runs to 13 residues. The CDR3 loop reads CASSQDQRETQYF. In DNA form, the CDR3 reads TGTGCCAGCAGCCAAGATCAGCGAGAGACCCAGTACTTC. The complete variable domain, with remaining parts taken from reference TRBV14 and TRBJ2-5, reads EAGVTQFPSHSVIEKGQTVTLRCDPISGHDNLYWYRRVMGKEIKFLLHFVKESKQDESGMPNNRFLAERTGGTYSTLKVQPAELEDSGVYFCASSQDQRETQYFGPGTRLLVL.

This sequence joins TRBV11-2 and TRBJ2-4; weak D call: TRBD1 (5 bases). V lost 4 bases to trimming and J lost 0 bases, with 7 bases between them. This CDR3 contains 14 residues. CDR1 is SGHAT and CDR2 is FQNNGV in the germline V gene. The CDR3 DNA sequence: TGTGCCAGCAGCTCGACAGTAGCCAAAAACATTCAGTACTTC. This sequence encodes CASSSTVAKNIQYF. Looking up the rest from reference TRBV11-2 and TRBJ2-4 gives the full variable domain: EAGVAQSPRYKIIEKRQSVAFWCNPISGHATLYWYQQILGQGPKLLIQFQNNGVVDDSQLPKDRFSAERLKGVDSTLKIQPAKLEDSAVYLCASSSTVAKNIQYFGAGTRLSVL.

A few counts support this clonotype. The gene calls are TRBV12-3 or TRBV12-4 and TRBJ1-1; maybe TRBD1 (6 bases). V shed 2 bases and J shed 3 bases, with 7 bases lying between them. The CDR3 runs 13 residues. The CDR3 sequence is CASSLKGDTEAFF. CDR3 sequence (DNA): TGTGCCAGCAGTTTAAAGGGGGACACTGAAGCTTTCTTT.

The chain joins TRBV30 to TRBJ1-4, with D possibly matching TRBD1 (5 bases). Per the germline V gene, CDR1 is GTSNPN and CDR2 is SVGIG (reference sequence). This CDR3 has 13 amino acids. Deletions cut 2 bases from V and 5 bases from J, with 9 bases between. The CDR3 DNA sequence: TGTGCCTGGAGTCGACAGTCGAATGAAAAACTGTTTTTT. Amino acid sequence: CAWSRQSNEKLFF.

This chain uses TRBV6-2 or TRBV6-3 with TRBJ1-1; 7 bases agree with TRBD1. V gave up 4 bases and J gave up 0 bases; unmatched junction bases: 14. Per germline, CDR1 MNHEY and CDR2 SVGEGT. CDR3 length: 18 amino acids. In DNA, the CDR3 is TGTGCCAGCAGTTCCTACCGGGGACTCGGACAGGTGAACACTGAAGCTTTCTTT. It codes for CASSSYRGLGQVNTEAFF.

The V gene is TRBV27, the J gene TRBJ1-2; 7 bases map to TRBD1. Germline assignment: CDR1 MNHEY and CDR2 SMNVEV (reference sequence). This CDR3 has 17 amino acids. With 5 bases clipped from V and 3 bases from J, the junction kept 15 bases outside the gene matches. CDR3 amino acids: CASSREGGTAQHYGYTF. CDR3 in DNA: TGTGCCAGCAGTCGCGAAGGGGGGACAGCGCAGCACTATGGCTACACCTTC.

The chain is built from TRBV5-6 and TRBJ2-1; no firm D call. Trimming removed 1 base at V and 12 bases at J, with 11 bases between. Germline loops: CDR1 SGHDT, CDR2 YYEEEE. The CDR3 contains 12 residues. CDR3 protein: CASSLSFIRQFF. CDR3 bases: TGTGCCAGCAGCTTGTCATTCATACGGCAGTTCTTC.

This clonotype was seen once. The chain recombines TRBV2 with TRBJ1-1; 9 bases are shared with TRBD1. The CDR3 runs 12 residues. Per germline, CDR1 SNHLY and CDR2 FYNNEI. V trimming: 3 bases; J trimming: 7 bases; junction bases outside the gene matches: 0. The CDR3: CASSETGGEAFF. The DNA for the CDR3 is TGTGCCAGCAGTGAGACAGGGGGTGAAGCTTTCTTT.

The chain carries TRBV5-4 and TRBJ2-5; no clear D. CDR3 length: 13 residues. From germline, CDR1 is SGHNT and CDR2 YYREEE (reference sequence). V was pared by 4 bases and J by 7 bases, with 14 bases between. The CDR3 reads CASSKTNLGTQYF. CDR3 DNA sequence: TGTGCCAGCAGCAAGACCAACCTGGGGACCCAGTACTTC.

The V gene is TRBV2, the J gene TRBJ1-2; D gene unclear. V was cut by 7 bases and J by 6 bases, with 9 bases left in between. There are 11 residues in the CDR3. Germline-derived CDR1 and CDR2 are SNHLY and FYNNEI. The CDR3 reads CASTSVDGYTF. CDR3 sequence (DNA): TGTGCCAGCACATCCGTCGATGGCTACACCTTC.

The chain has TRBV20-1 and TRBJ1-1; D unresolved. The germline V gene encodes CDR1 DFQATT and CDR2 SNEGSKA (reference sequence). This CDR3 spans 11 amino acids. V was clipped by 6 bases and J by 1 base, with 6 bases between them. CDR3 residues: CSAGSNTEAFF. The CDR3 DNA reads TGCAGTGCAGGGTCGAACACTGAAGCTTTCTTT.